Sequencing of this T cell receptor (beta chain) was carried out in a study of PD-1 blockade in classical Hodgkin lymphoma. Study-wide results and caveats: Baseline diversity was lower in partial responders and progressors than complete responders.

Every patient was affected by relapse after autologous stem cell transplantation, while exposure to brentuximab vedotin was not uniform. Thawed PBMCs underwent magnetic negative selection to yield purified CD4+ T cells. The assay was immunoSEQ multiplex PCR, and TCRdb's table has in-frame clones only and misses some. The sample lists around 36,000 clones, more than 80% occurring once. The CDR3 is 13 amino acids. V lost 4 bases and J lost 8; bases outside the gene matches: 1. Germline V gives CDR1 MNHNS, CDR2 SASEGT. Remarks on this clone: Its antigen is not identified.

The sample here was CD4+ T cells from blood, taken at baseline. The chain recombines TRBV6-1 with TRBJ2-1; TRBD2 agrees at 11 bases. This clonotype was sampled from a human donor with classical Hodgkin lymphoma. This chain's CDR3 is CASSASGRHEQFF. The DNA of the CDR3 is TGTGCCAGCAGTGCTAGCGGGAGGCATGAGCAGTTCTTC.